This is a list of T cell receptor beta chains from one sample in a study of cytomegalovirus exposure and HLA in healthy donors. The assay was immunoSEQ multiplex PCR, and TCRdb's table has in-frame clones only and misses some. The sample table includes approximately 150,000 clones. Sample: PBMCs. These receptors all stem from a woman between 45 and 65 years old in good health and CMV-seronegative. Both conserved end residues are part of each CDR3. Each record gives: J gene, CDR3 length, V gene, D gene, CDR3 DNA, CDR3 protein. A D gene is named only where the DNA matches it firmly.

TRBJ2-3 | 13 | TRBV19 | TRBD1 | TGTGCCAGTAGTTTGGACAGGGAAGATACGCAGTATTTT | CASSLDREDTQYF
TRBJ1-2 | 14 | TRBV7-2 | TRBD1 | TGTGCCAGCAGCGCGGACAGGGCAAACTATGGCTACACCTTC | CASSADRANYGYTF
TRBJ2-7 | 15 | TRBV30 | TRBD2 | TGTGCCTGCCTGACGGGACTAGCGGTATCCTACGAGCAGTACTTC | CACLTGLAVSYEQYF
TRBJ2-4 | 15 | TRBV18 | TRBD1 | TGTGCCAGCTCTCCAGGGGGCCTTGGCAAAAACATTCAGTACTTC | CASSPGGLGKNIQYF
TRBJ2-7 | 19 | TRBV21-1 | - | TGTGCCAGCAGCAAATGGCGGGGACTAGCGGGATATGGAACCTACGAGCAGTACTTC | CASSKWRGLAGYGTYEQYF
TRBJ2-5 | 15 | TRBV30 | - | TGTGCCTGGAGTGCGGGGAGGGGGGGCGAAGAGGCCCAGTACTTC | CAWSAGRGGEEAQYF
TRBJ2-5 | 14 | TRBV5-1 | - | TGCGCCAGCAGCTCCAACTCGGGGGTAGAGACCCAGTACTTC | CASSSNSGVETQYF
TRBJ1-1 | 14 | TRBV5-1 | TRBD1 | TGCGCCAGCAGCTTGGTACAGGGGGTTCCTGAAGCTTTCTTT | CASSLVQGVPEAFF
TRBJ2-2 | 17 | TRBV5-1 | - | TGCGCCAGCAGCTTGGGAATATTAGCGGAGAACACCGGGGAGCTGTTTTTT | CASSLGILAENTGELFF
TRBJ2-7 | 14 | TRBV4-2 | TRBD2 | TGTGCCAGCAGCCGGGAAGCTAGCGGCTACGAGCAGTACTTC | CASSREASGYEQYF
TRBJ1-2 | 10 | TRBV20-1 | - | TGCAGTGCGAGGGGAGGGAGCTACACCTTC | CSARGGSYTF
TRBJ2-2 | 17 | TRBV7-3 | - | TGTGCCAGCAGCTCCCTCATTGGCGGGACGAACACCGGGGAGCTGTTTTTT | CASSSLIGGTNTGELFF
TRBJ1-5 | 13 | TRBV19 | - | TGTGCCAGTAGATCGGGAGGTAGGCAGCCCCAGCATTTT | CASRSGGRQPQHF
TRBJ1-2 | 14 | TRBV7-9 | TRBD1 | TGTGCCAGCAGTTTCACAGGGGGAGGTTATGGCTACACCTTC | CASSFTGGGYGYTF
TRBJ1-1 | 13 | TRBV19 | - | TGTGCCAGTAGTGCAGGGGTGGGCACTGAAGCTTTCTTT | CASSAGVGTEAFF
TRBJ2-7 | 16 | TRBV4-1 | TRBD2 | TGCGCCAGCAGCCAGAGCGGGGACCGAAGGTCCTACGAGCAGTACTTC | CASSQSGDRRSYEQYF
TRBJ2-5 | 13 | TRBV18 | - | TGTGCCAGCTCACTTGACATACGGGAGACCCAGTACTTC | CASSLDIRETQYF
TRBJ1-5 | 19 | TRBV7-6 | - | TGTGCCAGCAGCCTAGAGCCTTTTTTCGGGAGAGTCTCAGATCAGCCCCAGCATTTT | CASSLEPFFGRVSDQPQHF
TRBJ2-7 | 13 | TRBV28 | TRBD1 | TGTGCCAGCATCAAACAGGGGGCTTACGAGCAGTACTTC | CASIKQGAYEQYF
TRBJ2-7 | 13 | TRBV6-5 | - | TGTGCCAGCAGCTCCGGGATCCTCTACGAGCAGTACTTC | CASSSGILYEQYF
TRBJ1-2 | 14 | TRBV5-1 | - | TGCGCCAGCAGCTTCCAGGGCGGAAACTATGGCTACACCTTC | CASSFQGGNYGYTF
TRBJ2-1 | 15 | TRBV25-1 | - | TGTGCCAGCAGTGGAAAAGGCGGTCCCTACAATGAGCAGTTCTTC | CASSGKGGPYNEQFF
TRBJ1-3 | 15 | TRBV2 | - | TGTGCCAGCATACCGACAGCGAAGTCTGGAAACACCATATATTTT | CASIPTAKSGNTIYF
TRBJ1-2 | 13 | TRBV6-1 | - | TGTGCCAGCAGCCCCACAGGGACCTATGGCTACACCTTC | CASSPTGTYGYTF
TRBJ1-5 | 13 | TRBV28 | TRBD1 | TGTGCCAGCAGTCTAGGGGGCGCTCAGCCCCAGCATTTT | CASSLGGAQPQHF
TRBJ1-1 | 15 | TRBV4-1 | - | TGCGCCAGCAGCCAAGAAGGGGCTTCTCGATCGGGAGCTTTCTTT | CASSQEGASRSGAFF
TRBJ2-4 | 14 | TRBV5-4 | - | TGTGCCAGCAGCTTCGACAGGCTTAAAAACATTCAGTACTTC | CASSFDRLKNIQYF
TRBJ2-1 | 19 | TRBV4-1 | TRBD1 | TGCGCCAGCAGCCAAGATCCAGCAGGACAGGGGATTTCCTACAATGAGCAGTTCTTC | CASSQDPAGQGISYNEQFF
TRBJ2-7 | 16 | TRBV27 | TRBD1 | TGTGCCAGCAGTATTGGACAGGGGAAAAGTGCCTACGAGCAGTACTTC | CASSIGQGKSAYEQYF
TRBJ1-6 | 13 | TRBV15 | - | TGTGCCACCAGCGGCAGCTATAATTCACCCCTCCACTTT | CATSGSYNSPLHF
TRBJ2-7 | 15 | TRBV7-9 | TRBD1 | TGTGCCAGCAGCCATAACCTTGCAACAGGGGGCGAGCAGTACTTC | CASSHNLATGGEQYF
TRBJ2-1 | 15 | TRBV5-1 | TRBD1 | TGCGCCAGCAGCTTGGGGGACAGATCTTACAATGAGCAGTTCTTC | CASSLGDRSYNEQFF
TRBJ2-5 | 15 | TRBV4-1 | TRBD2 | TGCGCCAGCAGCCAAGATGTGGGGACTATGGAGACCCAGTACTTC | CASSQDVGTMETQYF
TRBJ2-3 | 15 | TRBV28 | TRBD2 | TGTGCCAGCAGTCCTGGACTAGCGGGGGCAGATACGCAGTATTTT | CASSPGLAGADTQYF
TRBJ1-3 | 16 | TRBV6-6 | - | TGTGCCAGCATACCGGGACACACCGGCTCTGGAAACACCATATATTTT | CASIPGHTGSGNTIYF
TRBJ2-7 | 15 | TRBV28 | TRBD2 | TGTGCCAGCCTCATGGGGGGAGGGGTCCCCTACGAGCAGTACTTC | CASLMGGGVPYEQYF
TRBJ2-7 | 14 | TRBV11-3 | - | TGTGCCAGCAGCTTAGACCCCCAGGAAAGGGAGCAGTACTTC | CASSLDPQEREQYF
TRBJ1-6 | 15 | TRBV7-2 | - | TGTGCCAGCAGCTTAGATCAGGGGTGGGGTTCACCCCTCCACTTT | CASSLDQGWGSPLHF
TRBJ2-7 | 12 | TRBV5-1 | - | TGCGCCAGCAGCGTCCAGGGATACGAGCAGTACTTC | CASSVQGYEQYF
TRBJ1-2 | 16 | TRBV18 | - | TGTGCCAGCTCACCAAGGATTGGTGAGGGTTCGGTTGGCTACACCTTC | CASSPRIGEGSVGYTF
TRBJ1-2 | 13 | TRBV5-6 | TRBD1 | TGTGCCAGCAGCTTACGACAGGGGGCTGGCTACACCTTC | CASSLRQGAGYTF
TRBJ2-5 | 16 | TRBV7-2 | - | TGTGCCAGCAGCTTAGCCCCTGGGCAGGGCTGGGAGACCCAGTACTTC | CASSLAPGQGWETQYF
TRBJ1-1 | 15 | TRBV7-2 | TRBD1 | TGTGCCAGCAGCTTGGTCTTGACAGGGGGCACTGAAGCTTTCTTT | CASSLVLTGGTEAFF
TRBJ1-1 | 15 | TRBV28 | - | TGTGCCAGCACCCCATTCGAGGGGAGGAGGACTGAAGCTTTCTTT | CASTPFEGRRTEAFF
TRBJ1-6 | 15 | TRBV7-9 | - | TGTGCCAGCAGTTCGGGGTCGGGCGATAATTCACCCCTCCACTTT | CASSSGSGDNSPLHF
TRBJ2-3 | 15 | TRBV30 | TRBD2 | TGTGCCTGGGGGGCGGGGGGCTCTAGCACAGATACGCAGTATTTT | CAWGAGGSSTDTQYF
TRBJ1-2 | 15 | TRBV23-1 | - | TGCGCCAGCGTACCGCTAGGGGCGATCTCCTATGGCTACACCTTC | CASVPLGAISYGYTF
TRBJ2-1 | 15 | TRBV4-1 | TRBD2 | TGCGCCAGCAGCCTCCTAGCGGGGGGGCGAAATGAGCAGTTCTTC | CASSLLAGGRNEQFF
TRBJ2-3 | 13 | TRBV29-1 | - | TGCAGCGTTGAAGTGCAGGGTCCAGATACGCAGTATTTT | CSVEVQGPDTQYF
TRBJ1-2 | 13 | TRBV6-1 | - | TGTGCCAGCAGTGAGGCTGACAGCTATGGCTACACCTTC | CASSEADSYGYTF
TRBJ1-3 | 14 | TRBV19 | TRBD1 | TGTGCCAGTCGTGACAGGGTCTCTGGAAACACCATATATTTT | CASRDRVSGNTIYF
TRBJ2-1 | 15 | TRBV19 | TRBD1 | TGTGCCAGTAGCGGGGGACAGGGGGTTTACAATGAGCAGTTCTTC | CASSGGQGVYNEQFF
TRBJ1-6 | 17 | TRBV7-9 | TRBD1 | TGTGCCAGCAGTCAACCACCGGGACAGGGCAAAAATTCACCCCTCCACTTT | CASSQPPGQGKNSPLHF